The present entry profiles one T cell receptor beta chain with its context. Its matching antigen is unknown. Each CDR3 protein is one row after TCRdb ran MiXCR on the reads. The repertoire holds approximately 50,000 distinct CDR3 sequences, with about 20% as singletons. The CDR3 totals 15 residues. Per the germline V gene, CDR1 is SGHAT and CDR2 is FQDESV (reference sequence). The V end was cut by 3 bases, the J end by 4 bases, with 15 bases between. This record belongs to a study of T cell repertoires in cytomegalovirus infection. For the study at large: Recently identified HLA-C-restricted and well-studied HLA-B-restricted CMV epitopes were used. Public TCR beta signature analysis indicated the presence of both CMV infection and matching HLA type.

The study's findings and limits: Cumulated frequencies of public TCR beta families served to identify carriers of CMV plus the relevant HLA.

Sequenced here: CD8+ T cells from cultured PBMCs, sampled from culture after CMV antigen stimulation. The rearrangement links TRBV11-1 to TRBJ2-5; perhaps TRBD2 as D (5 bases). The TCR comes from a human donor in good health (CMV status not recorded). Some clones in this sample may be carry-over from other donors' samples. The CDR3 loop reads CASSLGAGDSETQYF. The CDR3 nucleotides are TGTGCCAGCAGCTTGGGCGCCGGGGATTCAGAGACCCAGTACTTC.